This passage covers 22 T cell receptor beta chains from one sample sequenced in a study of shared clonotypes between healthy human individuals. Repertoires were generated with immunoSEQ multiplex PCR, while TCRdb's copy carries only in-frame clones and drops some. The data show over a million clones, about four fifths seen once. Sequencing was carried out using memory CD4+ T cells from PBMCs. Stated subset: CD45RA-negative fraction. These receptors all stem from a man aged 18 to 30 in good health. Some clones in this sample may be carry-over from other donors' samples.

A remark on this clone: A far more abundant clone sits one base away, making this likely a read error. The chain joins TRBV15 to TRBJ2-7, with 7 bases fitting TRBD1. This CDR3 comprises 13 residues. J lost 2 bases, V lost 9 bases, and 7 bases had no gene match. The germline V gene has CDR1 LNHNV and CDR2 YYDKDF (reference sequence). As DNA, the CDR3 is TGTGCCACTTCGACAGGGAACCCCTACGAGCAGTACTTC. It codes for CATSTGNPYEQYF.

V and J are TRBV7-9 and TRBJ1-4, with 8 bases that match TRBD1. CDR3 length equals 14 residues. The trim removed 4 bases at V and 8 bases at J, leaving 6 bases unmatched. From germline, CDR1 is SEHNR and CDR2 FQNEAQ (reference sequence). In DNA form, the CDR3 reads TGTGCCAGCAGCTCCGGGACAGGAAAAGAAAAACTGTTTTTT. Encoded protein: CASSSGTGKEKLFF.

This clone was seen a handful of times. The chain recombines TRBV2 with TRBJ1-4, with D unresolved. Trimming cost V 3 bases and J 13 bases, with 12 bases left between them. Germline values: CDR1 SNHLY, CDR2 FYNNEI. The CDR3 extends over 12 amino acids. Here the CDR3 DNA reads TGTGCCAGCAGTGAGGTAGCGAGAAGACTGTTTTTT. Protein sequence: CASSEVARRLFF. The variable domain in full, completed from reference TRBV2 and TRBJ1-4, reads EPEVTQTPSHQVTQMGQEVILRCVPISNHLYFYWYRQILGQKVEFLVSFYNNEISEKSEIFDDQFSVERPDGSNFTLKIRSTKLEDSAMYFCASSEVARRLFFGSGTQLSVL.

The V call is TRBV27, the J call TRBJ1-2; no clear D. CDR1 is MNHEY, CDR2 SMNVEV, per germline (reference sequence). The CDR3 is 14 residues long. V dropped 4 bases and J dropped 0 bases, with 9 bases sitting between them. CDR3 nucleotides: TGTGCCAGCAGTTACGCAGGAACTAACTATGGCTACACCTTC. It codes for CASSYAGTNYGYTF.

This chain links TRBV2 with TRBJ2-7; D might be TRBD2 (5 bases). Trimming removed 5 bases at V and 2 bases at J, with 7 bases between. CDR3 length equals 12 residues. From germline, CDR1 is SNHLY and CDR2 FYNNEI. CDR3 DNA sequence: TGTGCCAGCAGTCAACTAGCCTACGAGCAGTACTTC. It is translated as CASSQLAYEQYF.

The gene calls are TRBV6-4 and TRBJ1-5; D is unresolved. Germline V gives CDR1 MRHNA, CDR2 SNTAGT. The CDR3 runs to 18 residues. The V end lost 10 bases, the J end lost 2 bases, and 27 bases lay between the germline ends. CDR3 in amino acids: CANYKYWIKADGNQPQHF. CDR3 DNA: TGTGCCAACTATAAATACTGGATTAAGGCTGACGGCAATCAGCCCCAGCATTTT.

Worth noting for this clone: A much larger clone lies a single base off, so this may be a read error. The chain employs TRBV5-6 and TRBJ2-7; tentative D call: TRBD2 (5 bases). There are 15 residues in the CDR3. From germline, CDR1 is SGHDT and CDR2 YYEEEE. Trimming took off 1 base at V and 5 bases at J, with 16 bases between the two ends. CDR3 sequence: CASSLHLAPINEQYF. The CDR3 DNA follows: TGTGCCAGCAGCTTGCACCTAGCACCCATCAACGAGCAGTACTTC. Full variable domain (missing parts from reference TRBV5-6 and TRBJ2-7): DAGVTQSPTHLIKTRGQQVTLRCSPKSGHDTVSWYQQALGQGPQFIFQYYEEEERQRGNFPDRFSGHQFPNYSSELNVNALLLGDSALYLCASSLHLAPINEQYFGPGTRLTVT.

The table lists this clone with a few counts. One end of the junction varies from germline; a read error may be responsible. The chain is built from TRBV19 and TRBJ2-4; no definite D call. The CDR3 runs 14 residues. Germline CDR1 is LNHDA and CDR2 is SQIVND (reference sequence). The CDR3 bases are TGTGCCAGTAGCAAGGAGTGGGCCAAAAACACTCAGTACTTC. Its protein is CASSKEWAKNTQYF.

This CDR3 reads CASKRFRDGGYTF. The CDR3 DNA follows: TGTGCCAGCAAGAGGTTCAGGGATGGAGGCTACACCTTC. The chain carries TRBV5-5 and TRBJ1-2; possible D gene TRBD1, 5 bases. The V gene lost 6 bases and the J gene lost 8 bases, with 17 bases spanning the gap. Germline-derived CDR1 and CDR2 are SGHKS and YYEKEE (reference sequence). The length of the CDR3 is 13 residues.

About this clone: At the DNA level, this CDR3 is encoded by other sequences in the same sample as well. The V gene is TRBV28, the J gene TRBJ1-1; D is undetermined. The V end was cut by 3 bases, the J end by 6 bases, with 5 bases between. The CDR3 loop spans 11 amino acids. From germline, CDR1 is MDHEN and CDR2 SYDVKM. In nucleotides, the CDR3 is TGTGCCAGCAGTTTGGAGGCTGAAGCTTTCTTT. It codes for CASSLEAEAFF.

The J gene is TRBJ2-7, the V gene TRBV18, with TRBD2 as a possible D gene (7 bases). V was pared by 2 bases and J by 2 bases, with 16 bases between. The CDR3 extends over 16 amino acids. From germline, CDR1 is KGHSH and CDR2 LQKENI. CDR3 protein: CASSPDGGAGAYEQYF. For the CDR3, the DNA is TGTGCCAGCTCACCAGATGGGGGGGCTGGGGCCTACGAGCAGTACTTC. Full variable domain (missing parts from reference TRBV18 and TRBJ2-7): NAGVMQNPRHLVRRRGQEARLRCSPMKGHSHVYWYRQLPEEGLKFMVYLQKENIIDESGMPKERFSAEFPKEGPSILRIQQVVRGDSAAYFCASSPDGGAGAYEQYFGPGTRLTVT.

The rearrangement uses TRBV7-9 and TRBJ2-5, with 7 bases lining up with TRBD1. V lost 1 base to trimming and J lost 5 bases; unmatched junction nucleotides: 4. CDR1 is SEHNR, CDR2 FQNEAQ, per germline (reference sequence). The CDR3 sequence is 14 residues long. The CDR3 reads CASSLGRGLETQYF. The CDR3 bases are TGTGCCAGCAGCTTAGGAAGGGGGCTTGAGACCCAGTACTTC.

Only a few counts were recorded for this clone. The chain combines TRBV5-6 with TRBJ2-7; 8 bases are a match to TRBD2. Germline V CDR1 and CDR2: SGHDT, YYEEEE. This CDR3 contains 16 residues. The ends lost 0 bases at V and 4 bases at J; junction bases unmatched: 9. DNA of the CDR3: TGTGCCAGCAGCTTGGGCTCGCGGGAGGCCTCATACGAGCAGTACTTC. It translates to CASSLGSREASYEQYF.

This clone was observed a few times. The V call is TRBV19, the J call TRBJ1-2; TRBD1 agrees at 11 bases. CDR1 and CDR2 (germline): LNHDA, SQIVND (reference sequence). The CDR3 totals 13 residues. Unmatched junction bases numbered 8, after V lost 9 bases and J lost 8 bases. The CDR3 sequence is CASMGQGVRGYTF. CDR3 nucleotides: TGTGCCAGCATGGGACAGGGGGTCCGAGGCTACACCTTC.

V is TRBV7-2 and J is TRBJ2-7; TRBD2 matches 10 bases. Per the germline V gene, CDR1 is SGHTA and CDR2 is FQGNSA. The CDR3 is 15 residues long. Trimming removed 5 bases from V and 2 bases from J; junction bases left unmatched: 6. The CDR3 sequence: CASSHSTSGPYEQYF. CDR3 bases: TGTGCCAGCAGCCACTCGACTAGCGGGCCCTACGAGCAGTACTTC.

This clone has just a few counts. V gene TRBV30 combines with J gene TRBJ1-2; D gene ambiguous. CDR3 length equals 13 residues. CDR1 GTSNPN and CDR2 SVGIG come from the germline V gene (reference sequence). Trimming stripped 2 bases from V and 8 bases from J, with 15 bases between. CDR3 sequence: CAWSPSVGRGYTF. The CDR3 nucleotides are TGTGCCTGGAGTCCCTCTGTCGGGCGGGGCTACACCTTC.

The chain employs TRBV18 and TRBJ2-2; D remains unclear. The germline V gene encodes CDR1 KGHSH and CDR2 LQKENI. The CDR3 loop spans 12 amino acids. Trimming took off 6 bases at V and 6 bases at J, with 8 bases between the two ends. CDR3 sequence: CASSRMAGELFF. CDR3 nucleotides: TGTGCCAGCTCCCGGATGGCCGGGGAGCTGTTTTTT.

This clone was observed a few times. The chain carries TRBV7-6 and TRBJ2-4; D is unresolved. Germline CDR1 and CDR2: SGHVS and FNYEAQ. This CDR3 is built from 13 residues. The ends were cut back, 5 bases at V and 3 bases at J, with 8 bases in the middle. Here the CDR3 reads CASSMSNKNIQYF. CDR3 DNA: TGTGCCAGCAGCATGAGCAACAAAAACATTCAGTACTTC.

The chain joins TRBV5-1 to TRBJ1-2; D is unresolved. Germline V CDR1 and CDR2: SGHRS, YFSETQ. Trimming removed 4 bases at V and 5 bases at J, with 18 bases between. The CDR3 is 15 residues long. CDR3 sequence: CASSPSGDPGYGYTF. Here the CDR3 DNA reads TGCGCCAGCAGCCCTAGTGGCGACCCTGGGTATGGCTACACCTTC.

The chain carries TRBV6-4 and TRBJ2-7, with TRBD1 identical over 8 bases. The V gene's germline CDR1 is MRHNA and CDR2 SNTAGT. CDR3 length: 12 amino acids. Unmatched junction bases numbered 4, after V lost 5 bases and J lost 7 bases. CDR3 loop: CASSYRTGEQYF. The CDR3 DNA reads as TGTGCCAGCAGTTACCGGACAGGGGAGCAGTACTTC.

CDR3 coding DNA: TGTGCCAGCAGACGAACCCGGACAGGTAACTACGAGCAGTACTTC. It is translated as CASRRTRTGNYEQYF. This chain connects TRBV27 to TRBJ2-7; 7 positions agree with TRBD1. Germline V gives CDR1 MNHEY, CDR2 SMNVEV (reference sequence). The CDR3 runs to 15 residues. V was pared by 6 bases and J by 3 bases, with 11 bases of the junction left unmatched.

CDR3 sequence (DNA): TGTGCCAGCAGCTTACAGGACCATCCACTCGGAAACACCATATATTTT. Amino acids: CASSLQDHPLGNTIYF. This rearrangement joins TRBV5-6 to TRBJ1-3, with TRBD1 as a possible D gene (5 bases). Deletions cut 2 bases from V and 4 bases from J, with 16 bases between. CDR1 and CDR2 (germline): SGHDT, YYEEEE. This CDR3 has 16 amino acids.